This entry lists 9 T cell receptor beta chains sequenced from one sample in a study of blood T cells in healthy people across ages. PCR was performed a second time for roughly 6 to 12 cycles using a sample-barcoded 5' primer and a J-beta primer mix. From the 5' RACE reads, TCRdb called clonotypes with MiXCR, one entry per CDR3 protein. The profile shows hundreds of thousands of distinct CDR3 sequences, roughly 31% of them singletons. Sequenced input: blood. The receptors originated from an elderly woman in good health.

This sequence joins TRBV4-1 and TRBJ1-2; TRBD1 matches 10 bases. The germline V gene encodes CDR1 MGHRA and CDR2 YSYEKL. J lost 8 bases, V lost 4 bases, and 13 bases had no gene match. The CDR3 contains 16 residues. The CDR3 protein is CASSPAQTGGAGGYTF. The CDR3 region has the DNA TGCGCCAGCAGCCCGGCCCAGACAGGGGGCGCCGGGGGCTACACCTTC.

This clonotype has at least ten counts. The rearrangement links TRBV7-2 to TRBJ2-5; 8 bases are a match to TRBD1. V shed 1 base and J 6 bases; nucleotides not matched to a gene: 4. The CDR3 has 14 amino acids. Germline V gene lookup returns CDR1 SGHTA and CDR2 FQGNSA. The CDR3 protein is CASSLGQGRKTQYF. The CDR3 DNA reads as TGTGCCAGCAGCTTAGGACAGGGGAGAAAGACCCAGTACTTC.

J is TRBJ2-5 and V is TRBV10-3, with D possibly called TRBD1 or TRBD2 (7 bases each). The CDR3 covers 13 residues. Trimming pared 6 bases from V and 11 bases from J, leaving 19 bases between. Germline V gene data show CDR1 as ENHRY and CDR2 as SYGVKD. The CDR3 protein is CAIRGGDSKQQYF. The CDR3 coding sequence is TGTGCCATCAGAGGGGGGGACAGCAAACAGCAGTACTTC.

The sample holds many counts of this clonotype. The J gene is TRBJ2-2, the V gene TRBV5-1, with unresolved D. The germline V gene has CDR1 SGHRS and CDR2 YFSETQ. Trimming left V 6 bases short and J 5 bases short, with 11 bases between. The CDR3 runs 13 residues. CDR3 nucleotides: TGCGCCAGCACCGCCTCCCTGACCGGGGAGCTGTTTTTT. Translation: CASTASLTGELFF.

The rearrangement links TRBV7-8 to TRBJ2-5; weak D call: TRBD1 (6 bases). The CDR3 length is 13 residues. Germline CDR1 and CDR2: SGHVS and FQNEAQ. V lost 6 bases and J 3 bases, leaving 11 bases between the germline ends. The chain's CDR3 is CASRFQGKETQYF. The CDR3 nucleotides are TGTGCCAGCAGATTCCAGGGGAAAGAGACCCAGTACTTC.

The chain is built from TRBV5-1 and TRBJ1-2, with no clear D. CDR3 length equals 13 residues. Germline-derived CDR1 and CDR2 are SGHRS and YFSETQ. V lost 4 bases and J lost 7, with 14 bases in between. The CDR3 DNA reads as TGCGCCAGCAGCGCCGGAACCAGCGGTGGCTACACCTTC. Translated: CASSAGTSGGYTF.

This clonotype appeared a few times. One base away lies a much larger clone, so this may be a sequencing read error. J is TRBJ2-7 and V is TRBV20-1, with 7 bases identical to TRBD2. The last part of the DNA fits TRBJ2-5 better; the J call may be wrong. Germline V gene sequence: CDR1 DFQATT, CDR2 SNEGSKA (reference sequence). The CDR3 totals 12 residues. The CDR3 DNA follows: TGCAGTGCCACCAGTGGGAGGGGGACCCAGTACTTC. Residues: CSATSGRGTQYF.

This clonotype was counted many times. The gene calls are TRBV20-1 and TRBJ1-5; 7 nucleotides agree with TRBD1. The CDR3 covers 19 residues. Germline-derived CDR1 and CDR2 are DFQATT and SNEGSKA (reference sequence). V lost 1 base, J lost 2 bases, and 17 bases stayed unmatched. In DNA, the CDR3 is TGCAGTGCTAGAGGTGAACGCACAAACCGGGACAGCCGCAATCAGCCCCAGCATTTT. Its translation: CSARGERTNRDSRNQPQHF.

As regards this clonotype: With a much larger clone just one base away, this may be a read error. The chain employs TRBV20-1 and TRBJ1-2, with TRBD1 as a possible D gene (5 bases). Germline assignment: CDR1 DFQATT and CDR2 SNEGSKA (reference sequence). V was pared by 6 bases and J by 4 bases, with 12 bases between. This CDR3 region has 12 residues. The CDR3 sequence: CSARGGLYGYTF. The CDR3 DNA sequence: TGCAGTGCCCGGGGCGGCCTCTATGGCTACACCTTC.